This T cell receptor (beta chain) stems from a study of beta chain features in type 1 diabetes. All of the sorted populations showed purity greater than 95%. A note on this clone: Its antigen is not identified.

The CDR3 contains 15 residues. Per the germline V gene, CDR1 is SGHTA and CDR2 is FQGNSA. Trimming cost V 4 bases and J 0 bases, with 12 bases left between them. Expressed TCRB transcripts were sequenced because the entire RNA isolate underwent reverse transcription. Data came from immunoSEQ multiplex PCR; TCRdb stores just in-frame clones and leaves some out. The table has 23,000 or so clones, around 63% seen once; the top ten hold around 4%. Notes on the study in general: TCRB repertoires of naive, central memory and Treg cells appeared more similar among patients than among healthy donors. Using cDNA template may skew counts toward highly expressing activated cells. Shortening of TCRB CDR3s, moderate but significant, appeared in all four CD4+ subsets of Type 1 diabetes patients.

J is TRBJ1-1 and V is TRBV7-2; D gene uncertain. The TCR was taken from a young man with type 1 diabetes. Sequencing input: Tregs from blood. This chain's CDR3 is CASSYRRGMNTEAFF. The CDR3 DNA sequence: TGTGCCAGCAGCTATAGGCGGGGTATGAACACTGAAGCTTTCTTT.